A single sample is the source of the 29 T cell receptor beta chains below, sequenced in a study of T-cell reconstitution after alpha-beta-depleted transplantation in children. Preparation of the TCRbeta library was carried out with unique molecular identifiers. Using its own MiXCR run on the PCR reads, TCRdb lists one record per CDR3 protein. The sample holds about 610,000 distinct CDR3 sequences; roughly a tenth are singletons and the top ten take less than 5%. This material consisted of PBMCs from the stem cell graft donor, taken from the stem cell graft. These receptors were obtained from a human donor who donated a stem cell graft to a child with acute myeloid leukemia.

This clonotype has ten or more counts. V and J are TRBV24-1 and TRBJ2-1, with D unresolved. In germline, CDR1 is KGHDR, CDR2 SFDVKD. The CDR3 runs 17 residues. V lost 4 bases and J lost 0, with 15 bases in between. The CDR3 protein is CATSDPVSASSYNEQFF. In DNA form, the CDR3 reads TGTGCCACCAGTGACCCCGTTTCAGCAAGCTCCTACAATGAGCAGTTCTTC.

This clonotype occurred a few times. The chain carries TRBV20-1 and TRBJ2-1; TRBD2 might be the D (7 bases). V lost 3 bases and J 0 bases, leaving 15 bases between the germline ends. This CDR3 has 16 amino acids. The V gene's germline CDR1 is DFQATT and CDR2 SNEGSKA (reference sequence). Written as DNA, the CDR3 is TGCAGTGCTAGTGTAGGAGGGGGGGTCTCCTACAATGAGCAGTTCTTC. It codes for CSASVGGGVSYNEQFF.

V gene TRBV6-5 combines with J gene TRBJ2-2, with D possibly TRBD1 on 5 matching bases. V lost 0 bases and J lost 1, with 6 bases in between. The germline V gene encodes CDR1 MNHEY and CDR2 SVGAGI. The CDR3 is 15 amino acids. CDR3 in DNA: TGTGCCAGCAGTTACTCGACAGAGAACACCGGGGAGCTGTTTTTT. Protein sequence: CASSYSTENTGELFF.

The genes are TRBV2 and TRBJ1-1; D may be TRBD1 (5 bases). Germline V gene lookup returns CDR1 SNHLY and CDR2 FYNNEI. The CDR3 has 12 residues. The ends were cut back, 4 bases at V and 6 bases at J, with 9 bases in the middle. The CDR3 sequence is CASSGTPPEAFF. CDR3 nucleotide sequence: TGTGCCAGCAGTGGGACACCCCCTGAAGCTTTCTTT. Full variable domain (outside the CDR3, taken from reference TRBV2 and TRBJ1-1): EPEVTQTPSHQVTQMGQEVILRCVPISNHLYFYWYRQILGQKVEFLVSFYNNEISEKSEIFDDQFSVERPDGSNFTLKIRSTKLEDSAMYFCASSGTPPEAFFGQGTRLTVV.

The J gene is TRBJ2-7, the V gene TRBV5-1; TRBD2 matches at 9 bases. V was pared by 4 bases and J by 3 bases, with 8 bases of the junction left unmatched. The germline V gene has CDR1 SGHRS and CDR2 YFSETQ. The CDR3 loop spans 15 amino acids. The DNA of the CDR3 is TGCGCCAGCAGCACGGTAGCGGGAGCTGGCTACGAGCAGTACTTC. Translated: CASSTVAGAGYEQYF. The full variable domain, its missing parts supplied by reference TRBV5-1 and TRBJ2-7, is KAGVTQTPRYLIKTRGQQVTLSCSPISGHRSVSWYQQTPGQGLQFLFEYFSETQRNKGNFPGRFSGRQFSNSRSEMNVSTLELGDSALYLCASSTVAGAGYEQYFGPGTRLTVT.

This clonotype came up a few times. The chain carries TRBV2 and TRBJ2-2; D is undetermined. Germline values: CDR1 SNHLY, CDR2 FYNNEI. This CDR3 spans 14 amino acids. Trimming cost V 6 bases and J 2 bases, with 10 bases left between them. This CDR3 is CASSQARNTGELFF. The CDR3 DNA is TGTGCCAGCAGCCAGGCGAGAAACACCGGGGAGCTGTTTTTT.

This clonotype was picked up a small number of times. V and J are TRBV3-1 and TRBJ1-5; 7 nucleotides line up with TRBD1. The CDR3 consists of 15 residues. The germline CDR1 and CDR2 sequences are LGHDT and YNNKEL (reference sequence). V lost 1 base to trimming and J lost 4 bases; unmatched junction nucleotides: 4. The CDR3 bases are TGTGCCAGCAGCCAAGGGAGACAGGGAAATCAGCCCCAGCATTTT. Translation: CASSQGRQGNQPQHF.

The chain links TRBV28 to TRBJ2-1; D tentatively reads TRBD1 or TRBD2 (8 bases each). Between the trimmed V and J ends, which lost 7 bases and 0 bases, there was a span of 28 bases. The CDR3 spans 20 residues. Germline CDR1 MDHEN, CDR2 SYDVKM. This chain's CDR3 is CASKPQQGGWREVSYNEQFF. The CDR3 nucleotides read TGTGCCAGCAAGCCCCAACAGGGGGGATGGCGGGAGGTCTCCTACAATGAGCAGTTCTTC.

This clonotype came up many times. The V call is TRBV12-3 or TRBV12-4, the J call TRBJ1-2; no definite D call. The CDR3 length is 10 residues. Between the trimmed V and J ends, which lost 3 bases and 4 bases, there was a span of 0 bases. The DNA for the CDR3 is TGTGCCAGCAGTTTCTATGGCTACACCTTC. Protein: CASSFYGYTF.

The CDR3: CASSLTYGYTF. The DNA of the CDR3 is TGTGCCAGCAGCTTAACTTACGGCTACACCTTC. The chain uses TRBV7-2 and TRBJ1-2; D gene unclear. This CDR3 spans 11 amino acids. Trimming pared 2 bases from V and 8 bases from J, leaving 6 bases between. Germline V gene data show CDR1 as SGHTA and CDR2 as FQGNSA.

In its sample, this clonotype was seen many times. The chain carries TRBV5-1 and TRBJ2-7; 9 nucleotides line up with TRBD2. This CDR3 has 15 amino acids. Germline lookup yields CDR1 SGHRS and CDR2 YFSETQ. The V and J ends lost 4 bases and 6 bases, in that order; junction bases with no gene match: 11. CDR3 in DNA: TGCGCCAGCAGCGGAGGGACTAGCTCCCTCACCGAGCAGTACTTC. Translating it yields CASSGGTSSLTEQYF.

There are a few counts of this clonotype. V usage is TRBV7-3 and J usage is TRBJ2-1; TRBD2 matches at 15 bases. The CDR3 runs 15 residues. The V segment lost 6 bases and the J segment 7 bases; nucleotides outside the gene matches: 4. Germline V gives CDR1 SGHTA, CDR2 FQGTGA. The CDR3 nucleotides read TGTGCCAGCAGTTATGGGACTAGCGGGAGGAATGAGCAGTTCTTC. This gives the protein CASSYGTSGRNEQFF.

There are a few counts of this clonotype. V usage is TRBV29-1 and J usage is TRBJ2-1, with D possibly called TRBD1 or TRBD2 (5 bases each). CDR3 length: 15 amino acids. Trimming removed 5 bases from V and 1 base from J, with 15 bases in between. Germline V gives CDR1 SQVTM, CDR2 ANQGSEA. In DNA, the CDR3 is TGCAGCGTTAAAAGGGACGTCATATCCTACAATGAGCAGTTCTTC. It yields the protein CSVKRDVISYNEQFF.

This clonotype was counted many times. CDR3 sequence: CSASKGSGSNQPQHF. In DNA form, the CDR3 reads TGCAGTGCTAGTAAGGGGAGTGGTAGCAATCAGCCCCAGCATTTT. V gene TRBV20-1 combines with J gene TRBJ1-5, with a possible D match to TRBD1 (5 bases). Germline values: CDR1 DFQATT, CDR2 SNEGSKA (reference sequence). V dropped 3 bases and J dropped 0 bases, with 12 bases sitting between them. This CDR3 has 15 amino acids.

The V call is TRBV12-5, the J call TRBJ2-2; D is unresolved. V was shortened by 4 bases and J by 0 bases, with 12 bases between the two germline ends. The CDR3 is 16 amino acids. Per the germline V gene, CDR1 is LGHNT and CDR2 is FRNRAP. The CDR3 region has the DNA TGTGCTAGTGGTTCCCGGTCGGTCGCGAACACCGGGGAGCTGTTTTTT. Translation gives CASGSRSVANTGELFF.

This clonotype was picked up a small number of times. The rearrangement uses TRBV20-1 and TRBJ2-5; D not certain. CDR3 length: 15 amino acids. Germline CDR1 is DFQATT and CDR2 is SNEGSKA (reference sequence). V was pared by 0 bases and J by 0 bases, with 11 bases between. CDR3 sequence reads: CSARDYRRNQETQYF. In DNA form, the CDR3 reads TGCAGTGCTAGAGATTATCGGCGGAACCAAGAGACCCAGTACTTC.

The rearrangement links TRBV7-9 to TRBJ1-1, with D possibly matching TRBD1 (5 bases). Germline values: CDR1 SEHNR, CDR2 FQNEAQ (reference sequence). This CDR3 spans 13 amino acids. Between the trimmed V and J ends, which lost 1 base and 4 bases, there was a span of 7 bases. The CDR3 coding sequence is TGTGCCAGCAGCTTAGTAGGGACCACTGAAGCTTTCTTT. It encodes CASSLVGTTEAFF. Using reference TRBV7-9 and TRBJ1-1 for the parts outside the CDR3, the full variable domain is DTGVSQNPRHKITKRGQNVTFRCDPISEHNRLYWYRQTLGQGPEFLTYFQNEAQLEKSRLLSDRFSAERPKGSFSTLEIQRTEQGDSAMYLCASSLVGTTEAFFGQGTRLTVV.

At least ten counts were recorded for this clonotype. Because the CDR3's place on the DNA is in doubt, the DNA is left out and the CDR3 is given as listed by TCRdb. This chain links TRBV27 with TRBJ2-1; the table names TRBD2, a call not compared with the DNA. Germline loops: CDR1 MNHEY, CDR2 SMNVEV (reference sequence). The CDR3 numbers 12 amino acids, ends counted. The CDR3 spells CASSFGAGNPFF.

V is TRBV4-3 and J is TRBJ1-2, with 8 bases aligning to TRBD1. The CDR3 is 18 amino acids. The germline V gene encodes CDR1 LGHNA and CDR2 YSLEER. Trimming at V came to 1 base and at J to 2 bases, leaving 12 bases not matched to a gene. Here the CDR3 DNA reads TGCGCCAGCAGCCAAGTCAATGGGGGGACAGGATCAAACTATGGCTACACCTTC. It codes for CASSQVNGGTGSNYGYTF.

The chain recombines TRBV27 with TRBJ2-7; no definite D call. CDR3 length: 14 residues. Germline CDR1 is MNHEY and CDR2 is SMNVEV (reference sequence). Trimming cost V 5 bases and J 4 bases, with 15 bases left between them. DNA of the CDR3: TGTGCCAGCAGTGGTCGGAACCCCCCGTACGAGCAGTACTTC. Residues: CASSGRNPPYEQYF.

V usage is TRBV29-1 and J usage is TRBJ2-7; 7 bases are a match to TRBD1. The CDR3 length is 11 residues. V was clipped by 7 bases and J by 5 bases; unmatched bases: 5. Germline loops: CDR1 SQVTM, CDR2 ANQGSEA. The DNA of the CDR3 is TGCAGCGGCTTCGACAGGGACGAGCAGTACTTC. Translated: CSGFDRDEQYF.

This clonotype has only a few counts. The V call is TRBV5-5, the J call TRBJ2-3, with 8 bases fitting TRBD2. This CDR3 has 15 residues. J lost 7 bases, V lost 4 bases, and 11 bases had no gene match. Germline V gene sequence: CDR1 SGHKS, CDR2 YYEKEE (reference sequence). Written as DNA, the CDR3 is TGTGCCAGCAGCGATCTAACGGGAGGGAAAAATACGCAGTATTTT. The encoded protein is CASSDLTGGKNTQYF.

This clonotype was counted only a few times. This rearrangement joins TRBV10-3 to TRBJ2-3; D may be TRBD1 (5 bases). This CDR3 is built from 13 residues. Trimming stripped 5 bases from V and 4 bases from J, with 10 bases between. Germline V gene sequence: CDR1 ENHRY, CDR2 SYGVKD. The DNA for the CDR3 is TGTGCCATCAGTCCTTTAGGGGCAGATACGCAGTATTTT. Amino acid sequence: CAISPLGADTQYF.

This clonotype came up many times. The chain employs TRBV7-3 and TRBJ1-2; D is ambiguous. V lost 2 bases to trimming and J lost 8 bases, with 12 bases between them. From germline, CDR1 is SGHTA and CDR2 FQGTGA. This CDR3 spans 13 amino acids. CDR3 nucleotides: TGTGCCAGCAGCTTAGAATCCGGACGCGGCTACACCTTC. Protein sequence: CASSLESGRGYTF.

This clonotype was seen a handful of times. CDR3 sequence (DNA): TGTGCCAGCAGCTCTAGCGGGAGGGTTGGAGAGAATGAGCAGTTCTTC. Its protein product is CASSSSGRVGENEQFF. The V call is TRBV7-8, the J call TRBJ2-1; TRBD2 aligns across 12 bases. With 4 bases clipped from V and 7 bases from J, the junction kept 8 bases outside the gene matches. CDR3 length: 16 residues. Germline loops: CDR1 SGHVS, CDR2 FQNEAQ.

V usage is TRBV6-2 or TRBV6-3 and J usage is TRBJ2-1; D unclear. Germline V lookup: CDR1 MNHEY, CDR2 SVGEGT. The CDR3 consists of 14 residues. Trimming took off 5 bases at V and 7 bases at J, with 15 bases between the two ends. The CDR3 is CASSRLWLGNEQFF. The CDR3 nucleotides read TGTGCCAGCAGTCGCTTGTGGCTCGGTAATGAGCAGTTCTTC.

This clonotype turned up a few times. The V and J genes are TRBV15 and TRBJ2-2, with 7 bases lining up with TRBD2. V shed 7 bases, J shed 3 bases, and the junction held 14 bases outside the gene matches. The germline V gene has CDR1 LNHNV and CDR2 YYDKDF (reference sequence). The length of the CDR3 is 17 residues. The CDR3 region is CATTPLGEGRHTGELFF. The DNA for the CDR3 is TGTGCCACCACCCCCTTAGGGGAGGGTCGTCACACCGGGGAGCTGTTTTTT.

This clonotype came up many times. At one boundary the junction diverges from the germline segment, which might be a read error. As DNA, the CDR3 is TGCGCCAGCAGCTCTGGGCCCCAAGAGACCCAGTACTTC. Its translation is CASSSGPQETQYF. This sequence joins TRBV12-3 or TRBV12-4 and TRBJ2-5; D uncertain. This CDR3 is built from 13 residues.

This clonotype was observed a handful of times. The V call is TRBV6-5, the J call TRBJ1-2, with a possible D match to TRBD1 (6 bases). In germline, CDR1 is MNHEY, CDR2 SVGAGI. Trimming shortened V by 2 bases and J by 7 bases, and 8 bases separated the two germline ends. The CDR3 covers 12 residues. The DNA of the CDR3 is TGTGCCAGCAGTTACAGGGGGACTGGCTACACCTTC. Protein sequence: CASSYRGTGYTF.